Below are 30 T cell receptor beta chains sequenced from a single sample in a study of T cell clonality in common variable immunodeficiency (dated by TCRdb to between 2014 and 2016). What these receptors recognize is not known. Results and caveats for the whole study, not just this receptor: Reportedly, TCRbeta sequences from CVID had fewer deletions and N-nucleotide insertions, and highly modified clones with 13 or more V deletions were absent from CVID.

The library was generated by the immunoSEQ multiplex PCR assay. What TCRdb holds here is the immuneACCESS table cut down to in-frame rearrangements. Part of the clones is not present; checked against another copy, under half of the missing clones reflect an unresolved V gene, and the others are unexplained. Across this sample, about 19,000 clones were tabulated and none appeared just once. Around a quarter of the sample is taken by the ten largest. Source material: peripheral blood mononuclear cells. The receptors shown here come from a human donor with common variable immunodeficiency.

This clone turned up a few times. From the germline J gene comes the end of the CDR3, since the read stops 3 residues before it. This chain uses TRBV5-1 with TRBJ2-7, with D perhaps matching TRBD1 (6 bases). This CDR3 spans 16 amino acids. The V gene's germline CDR1 is SGHRS and CDR2 YFSETQ. Deletions cut 0 bases from V and 4 bases from J, with 17 bases between. The CDR3 spells CASSLAFGQGLYEQYF. The DNA read from the CDR3 is TGCGCCAGCAGCTTGGCCTTCGGGCAGGGGCTATACGAG.

In this sample, this clone turned up a few times. The read terminates 3 residues before the CDR3 end, so the remaining end is supplied by the germline J gene. This rearrangement joins TRBV7-6 to TRBJ2-7; D gene ambiguous. CDR1 is SGHVS and CDR2 is FNYEAQ in the germline V gene. V dropped 2 bases and J dropped 4 bases, with 12 bases sitting between them. This CDR3 has 14 amino acids. CDR3 region: CASSLFVGSYEQYF. Incomplete CDR3 DNA: TGTGCCAGCAGCTTATTTGTTGGCAGTTACGAG.

This clone was recorded a few times. The missing CDR3 end, 3 residues past where the read stops, is filled in from the germline J gene. The V and J genes are TRBV19 and TRBJ1-4; the D gene is possibly TRBD1 (5 bases). The germline V and J ends were trimmed by 7 bases and 4 bases, with 16 bases remaining between them. The CDR3 is 15 residues long. Germline assignment: CDR1 LNHDA and CDR2 SQIVND (reference sequence). This CDR3 is CASNPRTRFNEKLFF. The covered CDR3 bases are TGTGCCAGTAATCCAAGGACAAGATTTAATGAAAAA.

This clone has only a few counts. Read data end 3 residues before the CDR3 end; the end is taken from the germline J gene. The rearrangement uses TRBV7-9 and TRBJ2-3; D not certain. The germline V gene encodes CDR1 SEHNR and CDR2 FQNEAQ (reference sequence). This CDR3 region has 12 residues. The sequenced CDR3 bases are TGTGCCAGCAGCTTCCAGGTCCATGCG. Translated: CASSFQVHA. The entire CDR3 protein reads CASSFQVHAQYF.

This clone was counted a few times. The CDR3 end falls 3 residues outside the read, so it is completed with the germline J gene. The V gene is TRBV19, the J gene TRBJ2-7, with TRBD1 matching over 9 bases. V dropped 4 bases and J dropped 4; count of bases not matched to a gene: 11. The CDR3 sequence is 16 residues long. Looked up from germline, CDR1 is LNHDA and CDR2 is SQIVND (reference sequence). CDR3 in amino acids: CASSTTGTGISYEQYF. Partial CDR3 DNA: TGTGCCAGTAGTACTACCGGGACAGGGATCTCGTACGAG.

Points on this clone: The missing CDR3 end, 3 residues past where the read stops, is filled in from the germline J gene. The chain carries TRBV7-9 and TRBJ1-2; a weak D match, TRBD1 (5 bases). Germline V gene lookup returns CDR1 SEHNR and CDR2 FQNEAQ (reference sequence). The CDR3 is 13 residues long. The ends were cut back, 1 base at V and 4 bases at J, with 7 bases in the middle. The sequenced CDR3 bases are TGTGCCAGCAGCTTAGGAAGGGGCTATGGC. Amino acid sequence: CASSLGRGYG. The entire CDR3 protein is CASSLGRGYGYTF.

This clone was recorded many times. The sequence runs out 3 residues before the end of the CDR3; the remainder is reconstructed from the germline J gene. This chain uses TRBV6-4 with TRBJ1-5; 8 bases agree with TRBD1. V lost 6 bases, J lost 5 bases, and 9 bases stayed unmatched. Germline lookup yields CDR1 MRHNA and CDR2 SNTAGT. The CDR3 is 15 residues long. The CDR3 sequence: CASSEIGQGYQPQHF. The CDR3 bases that were read are TGTGCCAGCAGCGAGATCGGACAGGGATATCAGCCC.

This clone was found many times. The sequence runs out 3 residues before the end of the CDR3; the remainder is reconstructed from the germline J gene. V and J are TRBV19 and TRBJ2-7, with 7 bases identical to TRBD2. V lost 3 bases, J lost 2 bases, and 7 bases stayed unmatched. The CDR3 is made up of 15 amino acids. The germline V gene has CDR1 LNHDA and CDR2 SQIVND (reference sequence). The CDR3 reads CASSIGLAGTYEQYF. The CDR3 bases that were read are TGTGCCAGTAGTATTGGTTTAGCGGGTACCTACGAG.

This clone has a handful of counts. From the germline J gene comes the end of the CDR3, since the read stops 3 residues before it. V and J are TRBV7-6 and TRBJ1-2, with TRBD1 matching 9 bases. CDR1 and CDR2 (germline): SGHVS, FNYEAQ. The CDR3 spans 15 residues. J lost 7 bases, V lost 1 base, and 7 bases had no gene match. CDR3 sequence reads: CASSLDETGGSGYTF. Partial CDR3 DNA: TGTGCCAGCAGCTTAGATGAGACAGGGGGTAGTGGC.

In its sample, this clone was seen a few times. The CDR3 extends 3 residues past the end of the read, so its final part is completed from the germline J gene. V gene TRBV7-6 combines with J gene TRBJ2-2, with 7 bases identical to TRBD1. The CDR3 loop spans 15 amino acids. In germline, CDR1 is SGHVS, CDR2 FNYEAQ. V was pared by 4 bases and J by 5 bases, with 7 bases of the junction left unmatched. The CDR3 DNA, read in part, is TGTGCCAGCAGCTCCCGCCCGACAGGGACCGGGGAG. This translates into CASSSRPTGTGE. The complete CDR3 sequence is CASSSRPTGTGELFF.

This clone turned up a few times. The CDR3 goes on 3 residues after the read ends, and that part is filled in from the germline J gene. The chain is built from TRBV30 and TRBJ2-7; D not resolved. CDR1 is GTSNPN and CDR2 is SVGIG in the germline V gene (reference sequence). V lost 3 bases and J 3 bases, leaving 12 bases between the germline ends. The CDR3 runs 13 residues. The CDR3 sequence: CAWSPDGGYEQYF. CDR3 bases read: TGTGCCTGGAGCCCAGATGGCGGCTACGAG.

This clone was seen a handful of times. The sequenced CDR3 bases are TGTGCCAGCAGCTACAGGGGATACTCCTACGAG. Translated, it gives CASSYRGYSYE. The whole CDR3 protein is CASSYRGYSYEQYF. The chain combines TRBV7-2 with TRBJ2-7; TRBD1 matches 7 bases. The read terminates 3 residues before the CDR3 end, so the remaining end is supplied by the germline J gene. Trimming removed 4 bases from V and 0 bases from J; junction bases left unmatched: 3. Germline V gene sequence: CDR1 SGHTA, CDR2 FQGNSA. This CDR3 is 14 amino acids long.

This clone was observed a handful of times. The CDR3 extends 3 residues past the end of the read, so its final part is completed from the germline J gene. The chain has TRBV19 and TRBJ1-5; no firm D call. This CDR3 region has 15 residues. The germline CDR1 and CDR2 sequences are LNHDA and SQIVND (reference sequence). The V end lost 5 bases, the J end lost 3 bases, and 14 bases lay between the germline ends. The CDR3 is CASSWRADYNQPQHF. The sequenced part of the CDR3 DNA is TGTGCCAGTAGTTGGCGGGCCGACTACAATCAGCCC.

With respect to this clone: Read data end 3 residues before the CDR3 end; the end is taken from the germline J gene. The V call is TRBV7-2, the J call TRBJ1-3; unclear D gene. Trimming took 0 bases from V and 2 from J, leaving 5 bases between them. The germline CDR1 and CDR2 sequences are SGHTA and FQGNSA. This CDR3 has 14 residues. CDR3 amino acids: CASSLAQAGNTIYF. The CDR3 DNA, read in part, is TGTGCCAGCAGCTTAGCCCAGGCTGGAAACACC.

This clone was found many times. The read gets to within 3 residues of the CDR3 end, and the germline J gene fills in the rest. The chain couples TRBV5-6 to TRBJ2-5; D is unclear. The germline gives CDR1 SGHDT, CDR2 YYEEEE. Trimming cost V 0 bases and J 5 bases, with 14 bases left between them. CDR3 length: 15 amino acids. CDR3: CASSLGAPGFETQYF. Partial CDR3 DNA: TGTGCCAGCAGCTTGGGGGCACCTGGGTTCGAGACC.

This clone occurred a few times. A far bigger clonotype differs at one base, so this is likely a read error. The read falls 3 residues short of the CDR3 end, and the missing part is taken from the germline J gene. This sample includes further DNA sequences coding for the same CDR3. The rearrangement uses TRBV7-9 and TRBJ2-7; no clear D. This CDR3 spans 11 amino acids. Germline CDR1 reads SEHNR; CDR2 reads FQNEAQ (reference sequence). The V gene lost 5 bases and the J gene lost 3 bases, with 5 bases spanning the gap. Partial CDR3 DNA: TGTGCCAGCAGCCCAAACTACGAG. Translation: CASSPNYE. The full CDR3 is CASSPNYEQYF.

This clone was seen a few times. The read falls 3 residues short of the CDR3 end, and the missing part is taken from the germline J gene. The chain combines TRBV7-9 with TRBJ2-5, with a weak D call TRBD2 (5 bases). The germline V gene has CDR1 SEHNR and CDR2 FQNEAQ (reference sequence). The CDR3 runs 12 residues. Trimming removed 3 bases at V and 5 bases at J, with 7 bases between. Incomplete CDR3 DNA: TGTGCCAGCAGCTTGAGAGGGGAGACC. Translating gives CASSLRGET. The whole CDR3 sequence is CASSLRGETQYF.

To note about this clone: The read terminates 3 residues before the CDR3 end, so the remaining end is supplied by the germline J gene. This chain links TRBV5-1 with TRBJ2-7; 10 bases map to TRBD2. Losses at the gene ends were 0 bases for V and 1 base for J; bases not matched to a gene: 10. The CDR3 sequence is 18 residues long. Per the germline V gene, CDR1 is SGHRS and CDR2 is YFSETQ. CDR3 region: CASSLEIGLAGVSYEQYF. The part of the CDR3 DNA that was read is TGCGCCAGCAGCTTGGAGATTGGGCTAGCGGGGGTATCCTACGAG.

Incomplete CDR3 DNA: TGTGCCAGTAGTATTTACAGGGAGGTTCAGCCC. Translated, it gives CASSIYREVQP. The whole CDR3 is CASSIYREVQPQHF. The rearrangement joins TRBV19 to TRBJ1-5, with D tentatively TRBD1 (6 bases). The read ends 3 residues shy of where the CDR3 ends; the end is completed using the germline J gene. Germline V gene data show CDR1 as LNHDA and CDR2 as SQIVND (reference sequence). Trimming left V 3 bases short and J 6 bases short, with 12 bases between. The CDR3 has 14 residues.

To note about this clone: The read ends 3 residues early relative to the CDR3; the germline J gene fills the gap. This chain joins TRBV18 and TRBJ2-5; tentative D call: TRBD2 (5 bases). The V and J ends lost 8 bases and 4 bases respectively, with 11 bases between them. CDR1 and CDR2 (germline): KGHSH, LQKENI. The CDR3 contains 12 residues. CDR3 DNA (partial): TGTGCCAGCGCAGGAGGTGGAGAGACC. Protein: CASAGGGET. The CDR3 reads in full as CASAGGGETQYF.

Regarding this clone: The observed sequence ends 3 residues before the CDR3 terminus, with the missing tail filled in from the germline J gene. The chain employs TRBV10-1 and TRBJ2-1; TRBD2 is a possible D gene (6 bases). The CDR3 is 13 residues long. The V end was cut by 11 bases, the J end by 4 bases, with 15 bases between. Germline V gene sequence: CDR1 WNHNN, CDR2 SYGVQD (reference sequence). CDR3 sequence reads: CAVLASHYNEQFF. The part of the CDR3 DNA that was read is TGCGCCGTTCTAGCGTCACATTACAATGAG.

The part of the CDR3 DNA that was read is TGTGCCAGTCGAGGGTTGAGCTATGGC. Translating gives CASRGLSYG. The full CDR3 protein is CASRGLSYGYTF. The chain is built from TRBV2 and TRBJ1-2, with no clear D. The sequenced fragment ends 3 residues before the CDR3 boundary, so the rest is inferred from the germline J gene. This CDR3 is 12 amino acids long. V was pared by 9 bases and J by 4 bases, with 12 bases between. Germline loops: CDR1 SNHLY, CDR2 FYNNEI.

Only a few counts were recorded for this clone. The CDR3 end lies 3 residues beyond the end of the read and is filled in from the germline J gene. The rearrangement links TRBV30 to TRBJ2-5; D unclear. This CDR3 has 12 residues. CDR1 and CDR2 from the germline V gene are GTSNPN and SVGIG (reference sequence). V was trimmed by 1 base and J by 2 bases, leaving 5 bases between them. CDR3 in amino acids: CAWSDTQETQYF. The sequenced CDR3 bases are TGTGCCTGGAGTGACACACAAGAGACC.

This clone was seen only a few times. The CDR3 is cut off 3 residues early in the read; its end comes from the germline J gene. This sequence joins TRBV7-2 and TRBJ1-2; D is uncertain. CDR1 is SGHTA, CDR2 FQGNSA, per germline. CDR3 size: 12 residues. V lost 7 bases and J 5 bases, leaving 11 bases between the germline ends. CDR3: CASTTWRYGYTF. The part of the CDR3 DNA that was read is TGTGCCAGCACCACGTGGCGGTATGGC.

Of note for this clone: The CDR3 goes on 3 residues after the read ends, and that part is filled in from the germline J gene. V and J are TRBV6-1 and TRBJ2-7, with D perhaps TRBD1 (5 bases). The germline V gene encodes CDR1 MNHNS and CDR2 SASEGT. The CDR3 has 15 residues. Between the trimmed V and J ends, which lost 4 bases and 0 bases, there was a span of 13 bases. Partial CDR3 DNA: TGTGCCAGCAGTGTCCTTCAGGGTTACTCCTACGAG. This encodes CASSVLQGYSYE. The full CDR3 protein is CASSVLQGYSYEQYF.

Worth noting for this clone: With the read ending 3 residues before the CDR3 end, the germline J gene is used to fill in that end. The chain recombines TRBV7-8 with TRBJ2-7; no firm D call. The length of the CDR3 is 12 residues. In germline, CDR1 is SGHVS, CDR2 FQNEAQ. V gave up 1 base and J gave up 6 bases, with 7 bases separating them. The chain's CDR3 is CASSLDRSEQYF. The CDR3 bases that were read are TGTGCCAGCAGCTTAGACAGATCCGAG.

The sample holds a few counts of this clone. The read falls 3 residues short of the CDR3 end, and the missing part is taken from the germline J gene. This chain links TRBV7-2 with TRBJ1-6, with D uncertain. Trimming pared 7 bases from V and 9 bases from J, leaving 16 bases between. Germline V gives CDR1 SGHTA, CDR2 FQGNSA. The CDR3 sequence is 14 residues long. This CDR3 reads CASNPGMRASPLHF. The part of the CDR3 DNA that was read is TGTGCCAGCAACCCAGGAATGAGGGCTTCACCC.

This clone was observed a handful of times. Coverage ceases 3 residues before the CDR3 finishes, and the germline J gene fills in the end. The V call is TRBV11-3, the J call TRBJ2-2; 7 nucleotides align to TRBD1. With 5 bases clipped from V and 3 bases from J, the junction kept 3 bases outside the gene matches. In germline, CDR1 is SGHNT, CDR2 YENEEA. There are 14 residues in the CDR3. The part of the CDR3 DNA that was read is TGTGCCAGCAGCGAAGGGACAGACACCGGGGAG. Translated, it gives CASSEGTDTGE. The whole CDR3 is CASSEGTDTGELFF.

This clone was counted at least ten times. The CDR3 end lies 3 residues beyond the end of the read and is filled in from the germline J gene. V usage is TRBV20-1 and J usage is TRBJ1-6, with 11 bases fitting TRBD1. The germline V gene encodes CDR1 DFQATT and CDR2 SNEGSKA (reference sequence). The length of the CDR3 is 14 residues. Trimming removed 6 bases from V and 10 bases from J; junction bases left unmatched: 8. The CDR3 is CSAPWTGGVSPLHF. The CDR3 DNA, read in part, is TGCAGTGCCCCCTGGACAGGGGGCGTATCACCC.

Comment on this clone: The CDR3 extends 3 residues past the end of the read, so its final part is completed from the germline J gene. The chain employs TRBV5-1 and TRBJ2-1; weak D call: TRBD1 (5 bases). The CDR3 extends over 15 amino acids. Germline-derived CDR1 and CDR2 are SGHRS and YFSETQ. Trimming removed 0 bases from V and 4 bases from J, with 11 bases in between. The chain's CDR3 is CASSLEGRSYNEQFF. Partial CDR3 DNA: TGCGCCAGCAGCTTGGAGGGGCGATCTTACAATGAG.